This T cell receptor (beta chain) came from a study of T cells in Graves' hyperthyroidism and ophthalmopathy. Study-wide results and caveats: Stable hyperthyroidism was told apart from ophthalmopathy by a model built on 13 V-J features. Among clonotypes expanded in thyroid above 0.001, most were also found in blood.

The CDR3 regions of TCR beta were amplified from RNA transcripts. The primer set for the first-round RT-PCR of the TCR CDR3 was HTBI. TCRdb analysed the multiplex PCR reads with MiXCR anew, one entry per CDR3 protein. There are around 540,000 distinct CDR3 sequences in the sample; 16% occur only once, and over 25% lies in the top ten. Patients showing uncontrolled infection, other autoimmune disease, pregnancy or lactation were ineligible. This clonotype was found many times. Its target is unknown. The receptor comes from a woman younger than 45 with Graves' ophthalmopathy. The sample was blood.

CDR3 in DNA: TGTGCCAGCAGCTTAGGCGTGAGCGCCGATACGCAGTATTTT. Translation: CASSLGVSADTQYF. This chain links TRBV7-3 with TRBJ2-3; D remains unclear. The V end was cut by 2 bases, the J end by 6 bases, with 12 bases between. The CDR3 has 14 amino acids. CDR1 and CDR2 (germline): SGHTA, FQGTGA.